What follows is one TCR beta chain and its context. The same CDR3 also results from other DNA sequences found in this sample. This sample was taken from a study of blood T cell repertoires in COVID-19. Overall study context: T cells, B-cell-depleted T cells, or PBMCs supplied cDNA or gDNA.

Original data processing: Nucleated cell number was recorded as an estimate derived from reference gene primer amplification. Sequencing used immunoSEQ multiplex PCR; TCRdb keeps in-frame clones, though not all of them. V and J calls and clone size are copied from that table; D and trimming were computed from the DNA. The repertoire holds roughly 80,000 clones, with 90% to 95% as singletons. The germline gives CDR1 MDHEN, CDR2 SYDVKM. V lost 2 bases and J lost 1, with 11 bases in between. The CDR3 is 15 residues long. This sequence was found in a man aged 60-69 years with acute or convalescent COVID-19. The rearrangement joins TRBV28 to TRBJ1-1; D gene ambiguous. The sample was peripheral blood. CDR3 nucleotides: TGTGCCAGCAGTTTAGGTGGAGGCAGGAACACTGAAGCTTTCTTT. Translation: CASSLGGGRNTEAFF. Full variable domain (remainder filled in from reference TRBV28 and TRBJ1-1): DVKVTQSSRYLVKRTGEKVFLECVQDMDHENMFWYRQDPGLGLRLIYFSYDVKMKEKGDIPEGYSVSREKKERFSLILESASTNQTSMYLCASSLGGGRNTEAFFGQGTRLTVV.